This TCR beta chain originates from a study of technical replicates of blood from a few donors. Method: immunoSEQ multiplex PCR; TCRdb's copy keeps in-frame clones and lacks some. Among almost 70,000 clones, almost 95% were seen once, and the ten largest hold about 0.4%. The clonotype comes from a human donor in good health. The sample taken for sequencing was T cells isolated from PBMCs.

The CDR3 sequence is CASSLSGAEAFF. In DNA form, the CDR3 reads TGTGCCAGCAGTTTATCCGGGGCTGAAGCTTTCTTT. The rearrangement links TRBV28 to TRBJ1-1, with no clear D. The germline CDR1 and CDR2 sequences are MDHEN and SYDVKM. CDR3 length: 12 amino acids. V was cut by 1 base and J by 6 bases, with 6 bases left in between.